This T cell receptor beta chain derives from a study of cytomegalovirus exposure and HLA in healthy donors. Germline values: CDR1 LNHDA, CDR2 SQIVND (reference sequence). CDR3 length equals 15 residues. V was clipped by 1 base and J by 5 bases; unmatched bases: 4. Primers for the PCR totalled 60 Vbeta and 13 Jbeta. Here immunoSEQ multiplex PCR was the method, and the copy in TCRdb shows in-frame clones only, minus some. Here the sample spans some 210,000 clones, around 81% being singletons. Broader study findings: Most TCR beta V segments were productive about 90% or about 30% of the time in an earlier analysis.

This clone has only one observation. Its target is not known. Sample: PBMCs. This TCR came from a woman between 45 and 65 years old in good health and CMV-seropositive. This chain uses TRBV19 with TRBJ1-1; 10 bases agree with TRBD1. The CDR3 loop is CASSIVTGGGTEAFF. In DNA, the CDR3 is TGTGCCAGTAGTATAGTGACAGGGGGCGGTACTGAAGCTTTCTTT.